The 3 T cell receptor beta chains listed next were all sequenced from one sample in a study of technical replicates of blood from a handful of donors. Assay used: immunoSEQ multiplex PCR; TCRdb lists only in-frame clones, some missing. The data hold around 76,000 clones, with 75% to 95% observed a single time. The sequenced sample was T cells isolated from PBMCs. These receptors came from a human donor in good health.

The CDR3 DNA sequence: TGTGCCAGCAGCCAACGACCCCTTAGCGGGAGGGATGAGCAGTTCTTC. This sequence encodes CASSQRPLSGRDEQFF. J is TRBJ2-1 and V is TRBV13; TRBD2 agrees at 11 bases. The CDR3 contains 16 residues. Losses at the gene ends were 5 bases for V and 8 bases for J; bases not matched to a gene: 11. The germline CDR1 and CDR2 sequences are PRHDT and FYEKMQ (reference sequence).

The sample holds one count of this clone. The gene calls are TRBV7-9 and TRBJ1-1; D not resolved. The CDR3 consists of 14 residues. V lost 5 bases and J lost 0, with 10 bases in between. Germline V lookup: CDR1 SEHNR, CDR2 FQNEAQ (reference sequence). CDR3 region: CASSEKQMNTEAFF. DNA for the CDR3: TGTGCCAGCAGCGAAAAACAGATGAACACTGAAGCTTTCTTT.

This clone appeared a single time. This chain joins TRBV5-1 and TRBJ2-1; possible D gene TRBD1, 5 bases. This CDR3 has 14 residues. V lost 3 bases and J 8 bases, leaving 15 bases between the germline ends. Per germline, CDR1 SGHRS and CDR2 YFSETQ. This CDR3 is CASSSKRGPDEQFF. CDR3 nucleotide sequence: TGCGCCAGCAGCTCAAAAAGGGGTCCCGATGAGCAGTTCTTC.